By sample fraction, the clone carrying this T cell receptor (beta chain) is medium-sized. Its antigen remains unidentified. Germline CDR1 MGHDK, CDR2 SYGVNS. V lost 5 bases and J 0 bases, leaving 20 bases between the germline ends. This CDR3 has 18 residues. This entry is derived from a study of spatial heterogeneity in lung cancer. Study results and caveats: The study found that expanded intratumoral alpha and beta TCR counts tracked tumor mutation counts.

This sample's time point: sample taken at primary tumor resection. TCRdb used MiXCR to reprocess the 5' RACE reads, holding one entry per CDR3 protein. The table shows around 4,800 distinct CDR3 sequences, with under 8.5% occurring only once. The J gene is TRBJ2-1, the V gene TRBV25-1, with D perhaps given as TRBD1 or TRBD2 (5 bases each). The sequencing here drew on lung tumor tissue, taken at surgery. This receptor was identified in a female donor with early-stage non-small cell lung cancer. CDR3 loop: CASSTYGTDPSSYNEQFF. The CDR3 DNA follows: TGTGCCAGCAGTACCTACGGGACGGACCCCAGCTCCTACAATGAGCAGTTCTTC.